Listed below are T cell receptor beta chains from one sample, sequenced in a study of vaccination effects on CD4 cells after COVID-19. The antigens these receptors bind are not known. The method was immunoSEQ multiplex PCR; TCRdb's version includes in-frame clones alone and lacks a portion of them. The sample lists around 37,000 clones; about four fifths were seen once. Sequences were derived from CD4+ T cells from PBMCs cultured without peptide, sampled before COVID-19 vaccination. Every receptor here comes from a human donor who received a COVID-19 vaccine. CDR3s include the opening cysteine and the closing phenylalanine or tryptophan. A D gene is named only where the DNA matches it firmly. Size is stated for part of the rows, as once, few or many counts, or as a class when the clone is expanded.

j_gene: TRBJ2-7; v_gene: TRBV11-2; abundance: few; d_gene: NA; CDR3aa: CASSLERSYEQYF; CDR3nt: TGTGCCAGCAGCTTAGAAAGGAGCTACGAGCAGTACTTC
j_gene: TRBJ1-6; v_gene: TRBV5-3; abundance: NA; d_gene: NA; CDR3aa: CASKAAGESSPLHF; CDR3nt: TGTGCCAGTAAGGCAGCAGGGGAAAGTTCACCCCTCCACTTT
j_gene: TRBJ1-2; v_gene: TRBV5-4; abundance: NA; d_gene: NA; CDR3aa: CASSPAGGANYGYTF; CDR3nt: TGTGCCAGCAGCCCGGCGGGGGGAGCTAACTATGGCTACACCTTC
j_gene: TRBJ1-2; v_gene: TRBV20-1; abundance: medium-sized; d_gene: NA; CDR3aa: CSASGRYGYTF; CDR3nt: TGCAGTGCTAGTGGGAGGTATGGCTACACCTTC
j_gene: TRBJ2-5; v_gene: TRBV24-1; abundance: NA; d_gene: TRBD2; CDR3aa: CATSETGLAGGETQYF; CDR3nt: TGTGCCACCAGTGAAACCGGACTAGCGGGAGGTGAGACCCAGTACTTC
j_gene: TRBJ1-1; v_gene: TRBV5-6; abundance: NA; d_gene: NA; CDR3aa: CASSYVNTEAFF; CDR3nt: TGTGCCAGCAGCTACGTGAACACTGAAGCTTTCTTT
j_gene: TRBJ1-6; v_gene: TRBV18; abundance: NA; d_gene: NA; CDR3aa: CASSSGGMDSPLHF; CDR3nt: TGTGCCAGCTCCTCCGGGGGGATGGATTCACCCCTCCACTTT
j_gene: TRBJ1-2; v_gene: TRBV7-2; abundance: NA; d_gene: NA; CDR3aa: CASSQTASYGYTF; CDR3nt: TGTGCCAGCAGTCAGACAGCCTCTTATGGCTACACCTTC
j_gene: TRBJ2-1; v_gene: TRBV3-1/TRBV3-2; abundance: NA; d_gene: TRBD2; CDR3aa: CASSHLALSGGAHNEQFF; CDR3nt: TGTGCCAGCAGCCATCTTGCCCTCTCCGGGGGGGCCCACAATGAGCAGTTCTTC
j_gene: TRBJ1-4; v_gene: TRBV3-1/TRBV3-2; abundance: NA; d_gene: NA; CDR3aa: CASSPRRGEKLFF; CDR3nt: TGTGCCAGCAGCCCCCGGAGAGGTGAAAAACTGTTTTTT
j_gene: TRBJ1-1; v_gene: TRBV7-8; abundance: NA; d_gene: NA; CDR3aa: CASSFELDGGTEAFF; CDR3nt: TGTGCCAGCAGCTTCGAATTAGATGGGGGCACTGAAGCTTTCTTT
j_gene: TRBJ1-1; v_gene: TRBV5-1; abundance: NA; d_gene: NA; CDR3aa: CASSFGQIMNTEAFF; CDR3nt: TGCGCCAGCAGCTTCGGACAGATAATGAACACTGAAGCTTTCTTT
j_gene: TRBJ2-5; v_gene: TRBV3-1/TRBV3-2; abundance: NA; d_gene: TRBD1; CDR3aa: CASSQMTGQETQYF; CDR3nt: TGTGCCAGCAGCCAAATGACAGGGCAAGAGACCCAGTACTTC
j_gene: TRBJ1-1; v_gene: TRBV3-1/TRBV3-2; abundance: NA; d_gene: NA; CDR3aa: CQGAENTEAFF; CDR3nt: TGTCAAGGGGCGGAGAACACTGAAGCTTTCTTT
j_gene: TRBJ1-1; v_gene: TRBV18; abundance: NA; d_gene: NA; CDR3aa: CASSNQMNTEAFF; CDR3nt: TGTGCCAGCTCAAATCAGATGAACACTGAAGCTTTCTTT
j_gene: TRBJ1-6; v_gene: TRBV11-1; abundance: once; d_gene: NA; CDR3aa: CASSGGNTNSPLHF; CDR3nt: TGTGCCAGCAGCGGAGGGAATACGAATTCACCCCTCCACTTT
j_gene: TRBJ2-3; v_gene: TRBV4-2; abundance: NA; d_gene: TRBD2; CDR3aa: CASSQVLAGGADTQYF; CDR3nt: TGTGCCAGCAGCCAAGTTCTAGCGGGGGGGGCAGATACGCAGTATTTT